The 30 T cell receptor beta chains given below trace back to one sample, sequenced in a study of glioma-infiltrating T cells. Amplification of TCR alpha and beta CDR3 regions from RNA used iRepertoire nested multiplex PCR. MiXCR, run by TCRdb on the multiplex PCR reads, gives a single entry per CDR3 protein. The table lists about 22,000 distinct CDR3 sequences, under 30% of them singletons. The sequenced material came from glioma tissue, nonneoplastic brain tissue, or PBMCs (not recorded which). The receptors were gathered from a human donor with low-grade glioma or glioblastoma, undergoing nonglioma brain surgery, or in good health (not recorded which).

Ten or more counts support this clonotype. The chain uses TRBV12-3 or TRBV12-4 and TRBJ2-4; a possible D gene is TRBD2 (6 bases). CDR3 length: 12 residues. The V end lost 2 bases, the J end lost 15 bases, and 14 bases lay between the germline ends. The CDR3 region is CASSLPPRERYF. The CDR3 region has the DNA TGTGCCAGCAGTTTACCCCCCCGGGAGAGGTACTTC.

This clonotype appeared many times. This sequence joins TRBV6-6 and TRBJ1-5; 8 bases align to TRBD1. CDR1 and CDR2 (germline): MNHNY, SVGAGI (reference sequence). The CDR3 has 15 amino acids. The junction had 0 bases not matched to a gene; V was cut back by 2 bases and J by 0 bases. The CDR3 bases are TGTGCCAGCAGTTACGGACAGGGTAGCAATCAGCCCCAGCATTTT. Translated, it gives CASSYGQGSNQPQHF.

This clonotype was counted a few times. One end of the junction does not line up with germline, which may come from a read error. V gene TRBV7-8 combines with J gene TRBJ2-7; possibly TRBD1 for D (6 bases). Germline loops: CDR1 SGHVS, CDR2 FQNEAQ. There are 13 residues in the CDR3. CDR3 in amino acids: CARSLTGSYEQYF. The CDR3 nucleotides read TGTGCCCGCAGCTTAACAGGGTCGTACGAGCAGTACTTC.

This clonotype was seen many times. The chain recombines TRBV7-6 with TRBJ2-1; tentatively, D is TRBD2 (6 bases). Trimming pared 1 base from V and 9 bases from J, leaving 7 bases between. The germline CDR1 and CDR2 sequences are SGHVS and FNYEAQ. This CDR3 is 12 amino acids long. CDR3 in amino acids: CASSLGGGEQFF. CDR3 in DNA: TGTGCCAGCAGCTTAGGGGGAGGTGAGCAGTTCTTC.

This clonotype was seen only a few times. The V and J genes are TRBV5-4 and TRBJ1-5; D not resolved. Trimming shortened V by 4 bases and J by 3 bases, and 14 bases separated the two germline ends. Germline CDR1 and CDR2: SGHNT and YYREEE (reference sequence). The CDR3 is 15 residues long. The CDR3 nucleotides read TGTGCCAGCAGCCCACTCCGACGGAACAATCAGCCCCAGCATTTT. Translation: CASSPLRRNNQPQHF. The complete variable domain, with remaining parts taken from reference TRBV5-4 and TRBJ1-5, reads ETGVTQSPTHLIKTRGQQVTLRCSSQSGHNTVSWYQQALGQGPQFIFQYYREEENGRGNFPPRFSGLQFPNYSSELNVNALELDDSALYLCASSPLRRNNQPQHFGDGTRLSIL.

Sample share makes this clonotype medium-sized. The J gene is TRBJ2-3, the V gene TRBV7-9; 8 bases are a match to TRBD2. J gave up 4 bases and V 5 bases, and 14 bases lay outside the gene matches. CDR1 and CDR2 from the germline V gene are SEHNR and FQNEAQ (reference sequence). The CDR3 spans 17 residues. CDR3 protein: CASSPLTGAGVPDTQYF. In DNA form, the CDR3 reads TGTGCCAGCAGCCCACTCACAGGAGCGGGGGTGCCAGATACGCAGTATTTT.

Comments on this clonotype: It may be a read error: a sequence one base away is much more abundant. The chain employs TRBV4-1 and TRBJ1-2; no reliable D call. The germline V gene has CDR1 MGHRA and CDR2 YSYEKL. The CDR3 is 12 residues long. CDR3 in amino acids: CASGQDQSSYTF. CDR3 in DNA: TGCGCCAGCGGCCAAGATCAAAGTAGCTACACCTTC.

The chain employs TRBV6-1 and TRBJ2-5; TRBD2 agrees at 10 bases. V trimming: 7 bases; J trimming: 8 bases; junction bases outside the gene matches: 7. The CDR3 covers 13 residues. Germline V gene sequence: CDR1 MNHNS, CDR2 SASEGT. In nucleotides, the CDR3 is TGTGCCAGCAATGGACTAGCGGAATATACCCAGTACTTC. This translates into CASNGLAEYTQYF.

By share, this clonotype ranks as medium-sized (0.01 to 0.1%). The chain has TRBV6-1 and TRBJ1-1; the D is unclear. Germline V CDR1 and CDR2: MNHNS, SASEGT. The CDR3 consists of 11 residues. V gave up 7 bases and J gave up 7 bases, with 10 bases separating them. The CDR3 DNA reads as TGTGCCAGCAATTATAACTATGAAGCTTTCTTT. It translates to CASNYNYEAFF.

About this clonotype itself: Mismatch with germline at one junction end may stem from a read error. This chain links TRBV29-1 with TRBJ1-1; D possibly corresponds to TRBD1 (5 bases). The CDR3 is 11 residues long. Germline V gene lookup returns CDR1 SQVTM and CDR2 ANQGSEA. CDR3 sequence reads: CSAQQVTEASF. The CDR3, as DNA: TGCAGCGCCCAACAGGTCACTGAAGCTTCCTTT. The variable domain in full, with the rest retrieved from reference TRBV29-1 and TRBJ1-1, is SAVISQKPSRDICQRGTSLTIQCQVDSQVTMMFWYRQQPGQSLTLIATANQGSEATYESGFVIDKFPISRPNLTFSTLTVSNMSPEDSSIYLCSAQQVTEASFGQGTRLTVV.

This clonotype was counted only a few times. CDR3 in DNA: TGTGCCAGCAGTTCCGGCGGGGGCGCTGGAAACACCATATATTTT. Residues: CASSSGGGAGNTIYF. This sequence joins TRBV12-3 or TRBV12-4 and TRBJ1-3, with D possibly being TRBD1 (6 bases). CDR3 length: 15 amino acids. Trimming removed 4 bases at V and 2 bases at J, with 12 bases between.

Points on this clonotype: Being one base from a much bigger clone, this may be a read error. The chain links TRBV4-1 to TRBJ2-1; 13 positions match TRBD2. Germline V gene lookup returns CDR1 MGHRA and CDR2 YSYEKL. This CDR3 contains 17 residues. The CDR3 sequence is CASSPLTPGLAGNEQLF. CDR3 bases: TGCGCCAGCAGCCCCCTCACGCCGGGACTAGCGGGAAATGAGCAGCTCTTC.

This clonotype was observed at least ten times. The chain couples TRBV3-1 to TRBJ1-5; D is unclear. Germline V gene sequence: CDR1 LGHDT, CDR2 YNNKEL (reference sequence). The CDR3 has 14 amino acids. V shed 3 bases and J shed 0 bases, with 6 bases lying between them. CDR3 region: CASSQGHSNQPQHF. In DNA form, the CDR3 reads TGTGCCAGCAGCCAGGGCCATAGCAATCAGCCCCAGCATTTT. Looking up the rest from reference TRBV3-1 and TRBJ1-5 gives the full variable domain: DTAVSQTPKYLVTQMGNDKSIKCEQNLGHDTMYWYKQDSKKFLKIMFSYNNKELIINETVPNRFSPKSPDKAHLNLHINSLELGDSAVYFCASSQGHSNQPQHFGDGTRLSIL.

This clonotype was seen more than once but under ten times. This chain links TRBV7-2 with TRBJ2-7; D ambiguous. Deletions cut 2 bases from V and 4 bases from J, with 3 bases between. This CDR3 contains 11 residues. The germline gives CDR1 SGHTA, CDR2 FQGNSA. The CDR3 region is CASSLWYEQYF. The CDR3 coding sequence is TGTGCCAGCAGCTTATGGTACGAGCAGTACTTC.

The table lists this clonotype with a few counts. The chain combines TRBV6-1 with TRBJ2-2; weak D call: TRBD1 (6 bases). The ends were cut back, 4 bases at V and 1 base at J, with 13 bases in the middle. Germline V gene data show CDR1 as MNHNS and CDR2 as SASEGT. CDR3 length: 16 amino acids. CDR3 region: CASSGWRQVNTGELFF. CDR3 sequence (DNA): TGTGCCAGCAGTGGTTGGAGACAGGTGAACACCGGGGAGCTGTTTTTT.

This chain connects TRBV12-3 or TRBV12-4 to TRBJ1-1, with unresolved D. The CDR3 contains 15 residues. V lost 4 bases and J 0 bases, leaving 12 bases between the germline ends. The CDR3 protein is CASSSGRTMNTEAFF. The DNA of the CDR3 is TGTGCCAGCAGTTCCGGACGGACGATGAACACTGAAGCTTTCTTT.

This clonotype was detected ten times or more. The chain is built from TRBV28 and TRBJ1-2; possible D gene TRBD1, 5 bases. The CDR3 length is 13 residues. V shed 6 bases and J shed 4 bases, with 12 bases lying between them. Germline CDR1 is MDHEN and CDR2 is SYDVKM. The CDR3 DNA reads TGTGCCAGCAGGACCAGGACACTCTATGGCTACACCTTC. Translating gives CASRTRTLYGYTF.

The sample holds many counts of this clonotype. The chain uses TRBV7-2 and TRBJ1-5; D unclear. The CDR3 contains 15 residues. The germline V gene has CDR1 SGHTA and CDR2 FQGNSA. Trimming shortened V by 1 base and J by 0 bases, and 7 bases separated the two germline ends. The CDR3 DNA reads TGTGCCAGCAGCTTAGACCAGAATAGCAATCAGCCCCAGCATTTT. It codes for CASSLDQNSNQPQHF.

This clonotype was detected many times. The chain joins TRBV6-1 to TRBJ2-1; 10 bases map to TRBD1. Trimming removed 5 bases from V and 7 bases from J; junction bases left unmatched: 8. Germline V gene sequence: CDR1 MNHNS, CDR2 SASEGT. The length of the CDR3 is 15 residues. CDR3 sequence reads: CASSTGQGEWNEQFF. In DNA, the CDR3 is TGTGCCAGCAGTACCGGACAGGGGGAATGGAATGAGCAGTTCTTC.

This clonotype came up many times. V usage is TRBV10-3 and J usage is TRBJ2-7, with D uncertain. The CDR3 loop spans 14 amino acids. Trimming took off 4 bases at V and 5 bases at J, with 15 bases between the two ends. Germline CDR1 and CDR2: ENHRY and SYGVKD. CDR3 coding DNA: TGTGCCATCAGTGTTGGTGTAATCTCTGACGAGCAGTACTTC. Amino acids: CAISVGVISDEQYF.

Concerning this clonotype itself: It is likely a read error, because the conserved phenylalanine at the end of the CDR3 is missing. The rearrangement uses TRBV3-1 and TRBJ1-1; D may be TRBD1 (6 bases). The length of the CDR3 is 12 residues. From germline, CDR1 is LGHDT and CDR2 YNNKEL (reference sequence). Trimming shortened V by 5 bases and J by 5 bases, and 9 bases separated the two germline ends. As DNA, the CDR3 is TGTGCCAGCAGCGGGGGCGGGACTGAAGCTTTCCTT. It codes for CASSGGGTEAFL.

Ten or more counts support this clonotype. Here the CDR3 reads CASSLGISTEAFF. CDR3 sequence (DNA): TGTGCCAGCAGCTTAGGGATTAGCACTGAAGCTTTCTTT. This rearrangement joins TRBV7-2 to TRBJ1-1; no firm D call. Germline V gene sequence: CDR1 SGHTA, CDR2 FQGNSA. Trimming cost V 1 base and J 4 bases, with 7 bases left between them. The CDR3 covers 13 residues.

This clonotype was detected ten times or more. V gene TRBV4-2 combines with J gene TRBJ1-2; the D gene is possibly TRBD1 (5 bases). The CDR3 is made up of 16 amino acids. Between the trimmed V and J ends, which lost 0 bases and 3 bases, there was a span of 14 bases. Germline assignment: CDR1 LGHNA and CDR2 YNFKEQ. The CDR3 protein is CASSQDRAGMDYGYTF. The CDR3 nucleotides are TGTGCCAGCAGCCAAGATAGGGCAGGGATGGACTATGGCTACACCTTC.

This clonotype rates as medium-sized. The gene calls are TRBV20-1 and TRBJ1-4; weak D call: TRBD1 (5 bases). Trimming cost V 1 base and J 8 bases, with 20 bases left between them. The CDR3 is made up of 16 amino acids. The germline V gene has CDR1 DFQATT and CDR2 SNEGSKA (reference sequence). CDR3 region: CSARAPQRGSGEKLFF. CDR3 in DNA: TGCAGTGCTAGAGCCCCCCAGCGGGGGAGTGGAGAAAAACTGTTTTTT.

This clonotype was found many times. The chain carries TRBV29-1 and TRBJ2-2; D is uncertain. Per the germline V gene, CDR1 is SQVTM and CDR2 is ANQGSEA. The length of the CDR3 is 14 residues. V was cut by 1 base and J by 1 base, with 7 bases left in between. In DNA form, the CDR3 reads TGCAGCGTTGAAGCCACCAAGAACACCGGGGAGCTGTTTTTT. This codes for CSVEATKNTGELFF.

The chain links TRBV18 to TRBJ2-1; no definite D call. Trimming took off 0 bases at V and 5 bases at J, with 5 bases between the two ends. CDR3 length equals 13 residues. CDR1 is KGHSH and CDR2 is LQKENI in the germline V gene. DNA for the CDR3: TGTGCCAGCTCACCACCGGGTGACAATGAGCAGTTCTTC. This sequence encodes CASSPPGDNEQFF.

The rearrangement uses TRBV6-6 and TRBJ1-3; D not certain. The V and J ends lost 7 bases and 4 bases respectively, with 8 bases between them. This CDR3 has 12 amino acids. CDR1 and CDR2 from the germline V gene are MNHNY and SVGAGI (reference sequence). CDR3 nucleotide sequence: TGTGCCAGCATCGGGCCCGGAAACACCATATATTTT. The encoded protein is CASIGPGNTIYF.

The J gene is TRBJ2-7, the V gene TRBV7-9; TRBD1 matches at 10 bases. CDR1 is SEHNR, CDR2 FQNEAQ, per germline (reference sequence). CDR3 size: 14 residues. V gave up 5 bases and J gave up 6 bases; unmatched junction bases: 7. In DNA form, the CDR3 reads TGTGCCAGCAGCCCCGGGACAGGGGATATCGAGCAGTACTTC. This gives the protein CASSPGTGDIEQYF.

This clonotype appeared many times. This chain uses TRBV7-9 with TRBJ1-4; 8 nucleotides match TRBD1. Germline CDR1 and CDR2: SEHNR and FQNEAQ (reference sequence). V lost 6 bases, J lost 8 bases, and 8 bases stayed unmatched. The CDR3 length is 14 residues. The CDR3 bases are TGTGCCAGCAGTACCGACAGGGGTTCGGAAAAACTGTTTTTT. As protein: CASSTDRGSEKLFF.

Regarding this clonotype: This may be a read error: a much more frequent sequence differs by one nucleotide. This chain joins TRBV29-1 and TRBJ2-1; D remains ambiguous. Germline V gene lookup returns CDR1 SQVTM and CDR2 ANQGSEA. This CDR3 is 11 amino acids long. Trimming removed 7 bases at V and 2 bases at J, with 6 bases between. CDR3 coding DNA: TGCAGCGCCACAACCTACAATGAGCAGTTCTTC. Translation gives CSATTYNEQFF.